The next 32 T cell receptor beta chains were all read from a single sample in a study of Ad26.COV2.S vaccination and SARS-CoV-2 variants. Treatment in this sample: about 20 received Ad26.COV2.S at low or high dose, single or two shots; a few received placebo; per-sample allocation not given. Sampling took place 63 days after the first vaccine or placebo injection. Data came from immunoSEQ multiplex PCR; TCRdb stores just in-frame clones and leaves some out. The profile shows under 600,000 clones, 80% to 90% of them singletons. This sample comprised peripheral blood, obtained in a trial of Ad26.COV2.S vaccine versus placebo. All receptors come from a person between 18 and 65 years old who received the Ad26.COV2.S COVID-19 vaccine or a placebo.

The rearrangement uses TRBV29-1 and TRBJ1-1; D gene unclear. The CDR3 contains 13 residues. V lost 8 bases, J lost 2 bases, and 15 bases lay in between. CDR1 and CDR2 (germline): SQVTM, ANQGSEA. The CDR3, as DNA: TGCAGCCCCCTTCGGGCGGAAAACACTGAAGCTTTCTTT. Amino acid sequence: CSPLRAENTEAFF.

This clone is a singleton in its sample. The rearrangement joins TRBV3-1 (or the pseudogene TRBV3-2) to TRBJ2-7; 9 nucleotides align to TRBD2. After removal of 4 bases from V and 4 bases from J, the junction contained 11 bases not matched to a gene. From germline, CDR1 is LGHDT and CDR2 YNNKEL (reference sequence). The CDR3 totals 16 residues. The CDR3 protein is CASSPPGTSFGYEQYF. CDR3 coding DNA: TGTGCCAGCAGCCCTCCGGGGACTAGCTTTGGGTACGAGCAGTACTTC.

The genes are TRBV3-1 (or the pseudogene TRBV3-2) and TRBJ1-1; 7 bases agree with TRBD1. The CDR3 length is 14 residues. The germline V gene has CDR1 LGHDT and CDR2 YNNKEL (reference sequence). Trimming took 4 bases from V and 8 from J; bases not matched to a gene: 10. The CDR3 coding sequence is TGTGCCAGCAGCCCTTTGACAGGGCTACGAGAAGCTTTCTTT. It encodes CASSPLTGLREAFF.

The chain joins TRBV9 to TRBJ1-6; D ambiguous. The CDR3 consists of 15 residues. Per germline, CDR1 SGDLS and CDR2 YYNGEE. The V and J ends lost 3 bases and 1 base respectively, with 8 bases between them. CDR3 residues: CASSGPGSYNSPLHF. The DNA of the CDR3 is TGTGCCAGCAGCGGCCCAGGATCCTATAATTCACCCCTCCACTTT.

The rearrangement uses TRBV27 and TRBJ2-1; 10 bases line up with TRBD2. The junction had 18 bases not matched to a gene; V was cut back by 6 bases and J by 4 bases. The CDR3 has 19 amino acids. Per germline, CDR1 MNHEY and CDR2 SMNVEV (reference sequence). The CDR3 protein is CASSLAISSSGRLYNEQFF. As DNA, the CDR3 is TGTGCCAGCAGCCTCGCCATCTCGTCTAGCGGGAGATTGTACAATGAGCAGTTCTTC.

This sequence joins TRBV5-4 and TRBJ2-7; weak D call: TRBD2 (6 bases). The germline gives CDR1 SGHNT, CDR2 YYREEE (reference sequence). This CDR3 comprises 14 residues. Trimming removed 0 bases from V and 4 bases from J, with 11 bases in between. CDR3 protein: CASSLEGLRYEQYF. In DNA form, the CDR3 reads TGTGCCAGCAGCTTGGAGGGACTCAGGTACGAGCAGTACTTC.

The chain has TRBV19 and TRBJ2-1; a weak D match, TRBD2 (7 bases). V was clipped by 3 bases and J by 0 bases, with 15 bases between them. This CDR3 region has 17 residues. Germline V lookup: CDR1 LNHDA, CDR2 SQIVND (reference sequence). The CDR3 is CASSMTERGHSYNEQFF. CDR3 coding DNA: TGTGCCAGTAGTATGACTGAGCGGGGACACTCCTACAATGAGCAGTTCTTC.

The chain couples TRBV9 to TRBJ1-6; maybe TRBD1 (6 bases). The ends were cut back, 3 bases at V and 2 bases at J, with 12 bases in the middle. Per the germline V gene, CDR1 is SGDLS and CDR2 is YYNGEE. CDR3 size: 16 residues. This chain's CDR3 is CASSASGEPYNSPLHF. The DNA of the CDR3 is TGTGCCAGCAGCGCTTCAGGGGAACCCTATAATTCACCCCTCCACTTT.

This sequence joins TRBV28 and TRBJ1-1, with D unresolved. The ends were cut back, 4 bases at V and 10 bases at J, with 16 bases in the middle. The CDR3 covers 13 residues. From germline, CDR1 is MDHEN and CDR2 SYDVKM. The chain's CDR3 is CASSYGIGSGAFF. The CDR3, as DNA: TGTGCCAGCAGTTATGGCATAGGTTCGGGAGCTTTCTTT.

This clone was seen just once. The chain has TRBV5-1 and TRBJ2-5, with TRBD1 matching 8 bases. CDR3 length: 15 amino acids. CDR1 is SGHRS and CDR2 is YFSETQ in the germline V gene. The V gene end was trimmed by 3 bases and the J gene end by 4 bases; junction bases not matched to a gene: 8. The CDR3 region is CASSWTGSTRETQYF. DNA for the CDR3: TGCGCCAGCAGCTGGACAGGGTCTACCCGAGAGACCCAGTACTTC.

V and J are TRBV27 and TRBJ2-2; 10 positions agree with TRBD2. CDR1 is MNHEY, CDR2 SMNVEV, per germline (reference sequence). The CDR3 runs 17 residues. Unmatched junction bases numbered 13, after V lost 8 bases and J lost 4 bases. In nucleotides, the CDR3 is TGTGCCAGCCGCTACCTCCTAGCGGGAGCGTTCACCGGGGAGCTGTTTTTT. Protein: CASRYLLAGAFTGELFF.

The table lists this clone with a count of one. This rearrangement joins TRBV21-1 to TRBJ2-7; the table's D gene call, TRBD1, was not cross checked with the DNA. TRBV21-1 has pseudogene status. The CDR3 has 16 residues. CDR3 sequence reads: CASSNAPGQGTYEQYF. DNA for the CDR3: TGTGCCAGCAGCAACGCACCGGGACAGGGAACCTACGAGCAGTACTTC.

The J gene is TRBJ2-7, the V gene TRBV6-2 or TRBV6-3, with no clear D. Trimming left V 2 bases short and J 2 bases short, with 10 bases between. The CDR3 runs to 14 residues. The germline gives CDR1 MNHEY, CDR2 SVGEGT. DNA for the CDR3: TGTGCCAGCAGTTACCACGGCGGAACCTACGAGCAGTACTTC. As protein: CASSYHGGTYEQYF.

This clone was counted once. This chain joins TRBV7-3 and TRBJ2-1, with D possibly being TRBD1 or TRBD2 (5 bases each). The germline V gene has CDR1 SGHTA and CDR2 FQGTGA. The CDR3 is 13 amino acids. The V end was cut by 5 bases, the J end by 8 bases, with 13 bases between. The CDR3 spells CASSPPSGHEQFF. CDR3 nucleotide sequence: TGTGCCAGCAGCCCCCCATCGGGACATGAGCAGTTCTTC.

The count of this clone is one. The chain employs TRBV15 and TRBJ2-5, with TRBD2 matching 9 bases. V lost 0 bases and J lost 0; bases outside the gene matches: 8. The CDR3 extends over 18 amino acids. CDR1 LNHNV and CDR2 YYDKDF come from the germline V gene (reference sequence). Here the CDR3 reads CATSRDPPERGDQETQYF. Here the CDR3 DNA reads TGTGCCACCAGCAGAGACCCCCCCGAGCGGGGGGACCAAGAGACCCAGTACTTC. Variable domain in full (rest from reference TRBV15 and TRBJ2-5): DAMVIQNPRYQVTQFGKPVTLSCSQTLNHNVMYWYQQKSSQAPKLLFHYYDKDFNNEADTPDNFQSRRPNTSFCFLDIRSPGLGDTAMYLCATSRDPPERGDQETQYFGPGTRLLVL.

V and J are TRBV6-1 and TRBJ2-7, with D maybe TRBD2 (5 bases). The CDR3 length is 15 residues. CDR1 MNHNS and CDR2 SASEGT come from the germline V gene. With 1 base removed from V and 4 bases from J, the gap between germline ends came to 14 bases. DNA of the CDR3: TGTGCCAGCAGTGAAGGGTCGGGATCAATTTACGAGCAGTACTTC. Its translation: CASSEGSGSIYEQYF.

This chain links TRBV9 with TRBJ2-3; TRBD2 matches at 8 bases. The CDR3 loop spans 15 amino acids. V trimming: 0 bases; J trimming: 5 bases; junction bases outside the gene matches: 5. CDR1 and CDR2 from the germline V gene are SGDLS and YYNGEE. CDR3 DNA sequence: TGTGCCAGCAGCGTAGCTTCAGCGGGAGTAGATACGCAGTATTTT. Protein product: CASSVASAGVDTQYF.

J is TRBJ2-7 and V is TRBV7-2, with TRBD1 matching over 7 bases. Unmatched junction bases numbered 7, after V lost 5 bases and J lost 0 bases. CDR1 and CDR2 from the germline V gene are SGHTA and FQGNSA. This CDR3 spans 15 amino acids. CDR3: CASSPGQTISYEQYF. CDR3 DNA sequence: TGTGCCAGCAGCCCGGGACAGACCATCTCCTACGAGCAGTACTTC.

This clone was picked up one time. The chain employs TRBV5-4 and TRBJ2-7, with D possibly called TRBD1 or TRBD2 (5 bases each). The CDR3 has 13 amino acids. The ends were cut back, 0 bases at V and 6 bases at J, with 10 bases in the middle. Germline values: CDR1 SGHNT, CDR2 YYREEE (reference sequence). The CDR3: CASSLDGGPEQYF. In nucleotides, the CDR3 is TGTGCCAGCAGCTTGGATGGGGGACCCGAGCAGTACTTC.

J is TRBJ2-5 and V is TRBV18; either TRBD1 or TRBD2 may fit D (5 bases each). Germline-derived CDR1 and CDR2 are KGHSH and LQKENI. The CDR3 runs to 14 residues. The V and J ends lost 0 bases and 5 bases respectively, with 10 bases between them. The DNA of the CDR3 is TGTGCCAGCTCACCACCGGGACGGACGGAGACCCAGTACTTC. Translating it yields CASSPPGRTETQYF. Full variable domain (remainder filled in from reference TRBV18 and TRBJ2-5): NAGVMQNPRHLVRRRGQEARLRCSPMKGHSHVYWYRQLPEEGLKFMVYLQKENIIDESGMPKERFSAEFPKEGPSILRIQQVVRGDSAAYFCASSPPGRTETQYFGPGTRLLVL.

This chain uses TRBV9 with TRBJ1-3, with D hard to call. The V and J ends lost 0 bases and 3 bases respectively, with 7 bases between them. Germline values: CDR1 SGDLS, CDR2 YYNGEE. The CDR3 consists of 14 residues. The CDR3 region has the DNA TGTGCCAGCAGCGTAGGTACCTTTGGAAACACCATATATTTT. It translates to CASSVGTFGNTIYF.

The chain links TRBV7-3 to TRBJ2-6; D is unresolved. Germline V lookup: CDR1 SGHTA, CDR2 FQGTGA. Trimming cost V 5 bases and J 0 bases, with 11 bases left between them. This CDR3 is built from 16 residues. This CDR3 reads CASSPPGASGANVLTF. CDR3 DNA sequence: TGTGCCAGCAGCCCCCCAGGTGCCTCTGGGGCCAACGTCCTGACTTTC.

The CDR3 sequence: CASGLGEWDTEAFF. The CDR3 DNA reads TGTGCTAGTGGTTTGGGGGAATGGGACACTGAAGCTTTCTTT. The chain has TRBV12-5 and TRBJ1-1; D not certain. The CDR3 runs to 14 residues. CDR1 LGHNT and CDR2 FRNRAP come from the germline V gene. Between the trimmed V and J ends, which lost 1 base and 3 bases, there was a span of 9 bases.

The count of this clone is one. V usage is TRBV2 and J usage is TRBJ1-2, with TRBD1 matching 7 bases. The V gene end was trimmed by 3 bases and the J gene end by 4 bases; junction bases not matched to a gene: 11. CDR1 and CDR2 (germline): SNHLY, FYNNEI. CDR3 length equals 16 residues. Here the CDR3 reads CASSDLARGTLYGYTF. The CDR3 DNA sequence: TGTGCCAGCAGTGATTTGGCCAGGGGGACCCTCTATGGCTACACCTTC.

Written as DNA, the CDR3 is TGTGCCAGCAGTTTACCCCAAGGTCGACAGGGGAGAGAGCAGTACTTC. It translates to CASSLPQGRQGREQYF. The V call is TRBV28, the J call TRBJ2-7, with 8 bases aligning to TRBD1. CDR1 and CDR2 (germline): MDHEN, SYDVKM. With V trimmed by 2 bases and J by 7 bases, 13 bases remained unmatched. The CDR3 spans 16 residues.

The chain joins TRBV7-8 to TRBJ2-1; 11 positions agree with TRBD2. The CDR3 totals 19 residues. V was clipped by 3 bases and J by 0 bases; unmatched bases: 10. Germline loops: CDR1 SGHVS, CDR2 FQNEAQ. The CDR3 DNA sequence: TGTGCCAGCAGCTTCCCTTTAGCGGGAGGGCCTCGCTCCTACAATGAGCAGTTCTTC. Residues: CASSFPLAGGPRSYNEQFF.

The V gene is TRBV7-9, the J gene TRBJ1-3, with unresolved D. In germline, CDR1 is SEHNR, CDR2 FQNEAQ (reference sequence). V was pared by 10 bases and J by 4 bases, with 17 bases between. The CDR3 spans 14 residues. CDR3 sequence: CATLAAGAGNTIYF. The CDR3 DNA follows: TGTGCCACCCTAGCCGCGGGTGCAGGAAACACCATATATTTT.

J is TRBJ1-3 and V is TRBV7-3; D uncertain. CDR3 size: 17 residues. Germline values: CDR1 SGHTA, CDR2 FQGTGA. Trimming pared 1 base from V and 0 bases from J, leaving 13 bases between. CDR3: CASSLNPPGHSGNTIYF. The CDR3 bases are TGTGCCAGCAGCTTAAACCCCCCAGGCCACTCTGGAAACACCATATATTTT.

The rearrangement joins TRBV28 to TRBJ1-2; a weak D match, TRBD1 (5 bases). Between the trimmed V and J ends, which lost 2 bases and 5 bases, there was a span of 15 bases. Germline V gives CDR1 MDHEN, CDR2 SYDVKM. The CDR3 runs 15 residues. CDR3 protein: CASSLPQGDLYGYTF. CDR3 sequence (DNA): TGTGCCAGCAGTTTACCTCAGGGAGACCTTTATGGCTACACCTTC.

V is TRBV10-3 and J is TRBJ2-7, with D possibly called TRBD1 or TRBD2 (5 bases each). The germline gives CDR1 ENHRY, CDR2 SYGVKD. Trimming took 10 bases from V and 1 from J, leaving 17 bases between them. This CDR3 is 14 amino acids long. CDR3 bases: TGTGCCACCTCAAAATGGGACGGATCCTACGAGCAGTACTTC. Amino acid sequence: CATSKWDGSYEQYF.

DNA of the CDR3: TGTGCCAGCAGACGGGGGCGTAGACTTCACACAGATACGCAGTATTTT. Its translation is CASRRGRRLHTDTQYF. The chain recombines TRBV28 with TRBJ2-3; tentatively, D is TRBD1 or TRBD2 (6 bases each). Per the germline V gene, CDR1 is MDHEN and CDR2 is SYDVKM. This CDR3 is built from 16 residues. V lost 6 bases and J lost 2, with 18 bases in between.

The chain carries TRBV28 and TRBJ2-7; D is perhaps TRBD1 or TRBD2 (5 bases each). V was clipped by 5 bases and J by 5 bases, with 22 bases between them. The germline V gene has CDR1 MDHEN and CDR2 SYDVKM. The CDR3 has 16 amino acids. CDR3: CASSPPLGESLDEQYF. DNA for the CDR3: TGTGCCAGCAGTCCCCCTCTGGGGGAGTCTCTAGACGAGCAGTACTTC.